This T cell receptor (beta chain) was identified in a study of T-cell reconstitution after alpha-beta-depleted transplantation in children. The study, taken as a whole, reports: Alpha-beta T cells present about two months after transplant were reported to originate from several hundred expanded graft clones. For some patients, TCRbeta diversity was high at day 60 because of recipient T cells and thymic progenitors that survived. After one year, T-cell counts and TCRbeta diversity mostly came from new T cells.

There are many counts of this clonotype. Antigen: not known. Unique molecular identifiers were incorporated into the prepared TCRbeta library. TCRdb reprocessed the PCR reads with MiXCR, giving one entry per CDR3 protein. The table shows 600,000 to 700,000 distinct CDR3 sequences, with 10% to 15% occurring only once. The sample was PBMCs, taken before TCRalphabeta/CD19-depleted stem cell transplant. This TCR came from a girl aged 2-10 years with congenital amegakaryocytic thrombocytopenia, due to receive a stem cell transplant.

CDR3 residues: CASSLGPASNEKLFF. CDR3 sequence (DNA): TGTGCCAGCAGCTTAGGGCCAGCCTCAAATGAAAAACTGTTTTTT. The chain couples TRBV7-9 to TRBJ1-4; no firm D call. The CDR3 length is 15 residues. V lost 1 base, J lost 5 bases, and 11 bases lay in between. The germline CDR1 and CDR2 sequences are SEHNR and FQNEAQ (reference sequence).